These 2 T cell receptor beta chains came from one sample sequenced in a study of Graves' ophthalmopathy and Graves' hyperthyroidism (dated by TCRdb to the late 2010s). TCRdb records Illumina HiSeq 2000 as the sequencer. For repertoire sequencing, TCR beta CDR3 regions were amplified from RNA transcripts. A first-round RT-PCR used HTBI primers with the Qiagen OneStep RT-PCR kit, followed by a second-round multiplex PCR, size selection and purification. Clones were called with MiXCR by TCRdb after fastp trimmed the public reads at Q25, and only in-frame beta chains were retained. When rows share a CDR3 protein, they turn into one entry using the most common DNA and genes. Across this sample there are hundreds of thousands of distinct CDR3 sequences, with roughly two fifths seen only once. Together, the top ten hold more than 2.5% of the sample. Sequenced sample: peripheral blood. These receptors came from an adult man with Graves' ophthalmopathy.

CDR3 sequence: CASSDGRGLVNTEAFF. CDR3 sequence (DNA): TGTGCCAGCAGTGATGGCAGGGGGCTTGTAAACACTGAAGCTTTCTTT. The chain couples TRBV7-9 to TRBJ1-1, with 8 bases matching TRBD1. Germline V gene lookup returns CDR1 SEHNR and CDR2 FQNEAQ (reference sequence). The CDR3 is made up of 16 amino acids. Trimming cost V 6 bases and J 2 bases; bases outside gene matches: 11.

Many counts were recorded for this clonotype. V gene TRBV24-1 combines with J gene TRBJ1-4, with D unresolved. CDR1 is KGHDR and CDR2 is SFDVKD in the germline V gene. Trimming pared 10 bases from V and 4 bases from J, leaving 9 bases between. The CDR3 consists of 12 residues. The CDR3 sequence: CATSPGNEKLFF. The CDR3 bases are TGTGCCACGTCACCGGGTAATGAAAAACTGTTTTTT.